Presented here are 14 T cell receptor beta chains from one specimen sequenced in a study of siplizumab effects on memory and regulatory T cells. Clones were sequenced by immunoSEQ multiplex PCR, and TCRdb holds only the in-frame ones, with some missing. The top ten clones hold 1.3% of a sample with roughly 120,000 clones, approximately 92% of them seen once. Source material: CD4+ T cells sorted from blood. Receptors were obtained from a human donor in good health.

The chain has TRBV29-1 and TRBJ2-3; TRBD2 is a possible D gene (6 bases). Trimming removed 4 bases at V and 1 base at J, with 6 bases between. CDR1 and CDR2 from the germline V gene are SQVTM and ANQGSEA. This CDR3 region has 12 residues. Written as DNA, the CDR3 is TGCAGCGTTGGCGGGGGCACAGATACGCAGTATTTT. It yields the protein CSVGGGTDTQYF.

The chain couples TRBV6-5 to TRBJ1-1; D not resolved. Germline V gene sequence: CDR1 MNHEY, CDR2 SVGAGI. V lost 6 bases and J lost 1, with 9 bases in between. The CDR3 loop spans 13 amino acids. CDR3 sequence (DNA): TGTGCCAGCAGCCGCAGGACGAACACTGAAGCTTTCTTT. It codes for CASSRRTNTEAFF.

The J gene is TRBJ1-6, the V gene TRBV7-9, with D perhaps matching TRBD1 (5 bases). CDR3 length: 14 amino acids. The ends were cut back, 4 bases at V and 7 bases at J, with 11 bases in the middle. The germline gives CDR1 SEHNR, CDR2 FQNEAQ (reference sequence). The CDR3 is CASSSDTTNSPLHF. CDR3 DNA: TGTGCCAGCAGCTCGGACACGACCAATTCACCCCTCCACTTT.

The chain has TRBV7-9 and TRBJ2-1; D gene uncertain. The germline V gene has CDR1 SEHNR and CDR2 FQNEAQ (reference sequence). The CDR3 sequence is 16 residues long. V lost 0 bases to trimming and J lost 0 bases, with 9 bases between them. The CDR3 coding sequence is TGTGCCAGCAGCTTAGCGATTCCTAGCTCCTACAATGAGCAGTTCTTC. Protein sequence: CASSLAIPSSYNEQFF.

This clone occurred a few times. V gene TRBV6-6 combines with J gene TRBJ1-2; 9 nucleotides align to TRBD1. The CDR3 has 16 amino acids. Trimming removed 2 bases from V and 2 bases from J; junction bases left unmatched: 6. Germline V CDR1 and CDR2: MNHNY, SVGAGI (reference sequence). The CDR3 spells CASSYGGGTGNYGYTF. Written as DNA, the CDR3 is TGTGCCAGCAGTTACGGAGGTGGGACAGGGAACTATGGCTACACCTTC.

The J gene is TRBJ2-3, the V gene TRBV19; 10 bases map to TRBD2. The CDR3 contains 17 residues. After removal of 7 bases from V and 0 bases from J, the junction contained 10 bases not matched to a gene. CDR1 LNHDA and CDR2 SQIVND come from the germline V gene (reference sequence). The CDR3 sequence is CASTLRSGGYSTDTQYF. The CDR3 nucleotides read TGTGCCAGTACCCTTCGTAGCGGGGGGTATAGCACAGATACGCAGTATTTT.

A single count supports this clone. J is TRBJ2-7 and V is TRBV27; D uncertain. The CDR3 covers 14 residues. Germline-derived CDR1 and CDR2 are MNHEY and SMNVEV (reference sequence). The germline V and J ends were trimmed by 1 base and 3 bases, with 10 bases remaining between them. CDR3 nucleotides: TGTGCCAGCAGTTTATACAGCGTGGGCTACGAGCAGTACTTC. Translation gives CASSLYSVGYEQYF.

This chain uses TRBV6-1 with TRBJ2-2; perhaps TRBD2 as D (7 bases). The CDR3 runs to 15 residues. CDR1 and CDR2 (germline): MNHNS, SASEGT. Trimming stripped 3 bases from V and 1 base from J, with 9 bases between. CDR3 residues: CASSERGGNTGELFF. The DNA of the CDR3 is TGTGCCAGCAGTGAGAGGGGGGGGAACACCGGGGAGCTGTTTTTT.

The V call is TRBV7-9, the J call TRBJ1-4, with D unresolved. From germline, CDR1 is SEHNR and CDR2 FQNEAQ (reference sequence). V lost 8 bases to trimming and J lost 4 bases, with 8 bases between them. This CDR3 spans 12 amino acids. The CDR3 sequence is CASGRGNEKLFF. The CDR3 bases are TGTGCCAGCGGCCGGGGTAATGAAAAACTGTTTTTT.

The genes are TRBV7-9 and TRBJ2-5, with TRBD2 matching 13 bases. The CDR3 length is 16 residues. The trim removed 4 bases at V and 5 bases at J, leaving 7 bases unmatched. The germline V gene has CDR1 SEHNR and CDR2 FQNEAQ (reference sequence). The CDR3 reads CASSSRLAGGGETQYF. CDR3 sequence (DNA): TGTGCCAGCAGCTCCCGACTAGCGGGAGGAGGTGAGACCCAGTACTTC.

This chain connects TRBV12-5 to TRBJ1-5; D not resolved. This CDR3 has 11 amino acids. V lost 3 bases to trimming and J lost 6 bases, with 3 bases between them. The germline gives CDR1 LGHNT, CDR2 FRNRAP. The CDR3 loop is CASGFGQPQHF. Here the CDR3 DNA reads TGTGCTAGTGGTTTTGGTCAGCCCCAGCATTTT.

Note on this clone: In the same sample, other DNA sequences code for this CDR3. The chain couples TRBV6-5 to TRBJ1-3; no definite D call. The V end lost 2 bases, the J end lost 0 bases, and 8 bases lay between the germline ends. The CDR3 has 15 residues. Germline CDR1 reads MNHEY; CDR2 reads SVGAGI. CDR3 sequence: CASSYGVSSGNTIYF. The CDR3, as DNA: TGTGCCAGCAGTTACGGCGTAAGCTCTGGAAACACCATATATTTT.

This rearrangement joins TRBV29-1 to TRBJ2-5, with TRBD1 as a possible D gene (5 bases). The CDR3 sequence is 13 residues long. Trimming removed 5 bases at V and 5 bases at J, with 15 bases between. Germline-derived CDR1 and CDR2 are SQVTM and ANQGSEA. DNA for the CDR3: TGCAGCGTTCGGACCGTTAAGGGGGAGACCCAGTACTTC. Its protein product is CSVRTVKGETQYF.

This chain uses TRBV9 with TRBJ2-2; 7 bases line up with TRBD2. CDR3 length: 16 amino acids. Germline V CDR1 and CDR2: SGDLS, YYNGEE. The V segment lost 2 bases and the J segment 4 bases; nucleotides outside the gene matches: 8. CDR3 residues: CASSVGWEGTTGELFF. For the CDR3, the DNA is TGTGCCAGCAGCGTGGGGTGGGAGGGTACCACCGGGGAGCTGTTTTTT. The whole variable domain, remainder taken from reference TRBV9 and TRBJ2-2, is DSGVTQTPKHLITATGQRVTLRCSPRSGDLSVYWYQQSLDQGLQFLIQYYNGEERAKGNILERFSAQQFPDLHSELNLSSLELGDSALYFCASSVGWEGTTGELFFGEGSRLTVL.